The 30 T cell receptor beta chains given below trace back to one sample, sequenced in a study of blood T cell repertoires in COVID-19. Libraries were prepared by immunoSEQ multiplex PCR; TCRdb keeps only in-frame clonotypes and omits some of them. The sample holds 150,000 to 200,000 clones; roughly 90% are singletons and the top ten take 20% to 30%. Sample: peripheral blood. The receptors here all came from a man between 60 and 75 years old with acute or convalescent COVID-19.

The genes are TRBV30 and TRBJ2-1, with 14 bases aligning to TRBD2. This CDR3 is built from 14 residues. Germline V lookup: CDR1 GTSNPN, CDR2 SVGIG (reference sequence). J was trimmed by 6 bases and V by 4 bases; bases with no gene match: 2. CDR3 in amino acids: CAWMTSGGVNEQFF. DNA of the CDR3: TGTGCCTGGATGACTAGCGGGGGGGTCAATGAGCAGTTCTTC.

The chain couples TRBV29-1 to TRBJ1-2, with TRBD1 matching 9 bases. The V gene's germline CDR1 is SQVTM and CDR2 ANQGSEA. The V segment lost 3 bases and the J segment 7 bases; nucleotides outside the gene matches: 3. There are 12 residues in the CDR3. The CDR3 nucleotides read TGCAGCGTTGAGGGACAGGGTCCTGGCTACACCTTC. It specifies CSVEGQGPGYTF.

The rearrangement joins TRBV30 to TRBJ1-2; D is unresolved. This CDR3 region has 12 residues. Germline V gene sequence: CDR1 GTSNPN, CDR2 SVGIG (reference sequence). V lost 2 bases, J lost 4 bases, and 8 bases lay in between. In DNA form, the CDR3 reads TGTGCCTGGAGTAACACAGTCTATGGCTACACCTTC. It codes for CAWSNTVYGYTF.

This clone has a single count. The chain combines TRBV4-3 with TRBJ2-2, with 8 nucleotides matching TRBD1. Germline V lookup: CDR1 LGHNA, CDR2 YSLEER. The CDR3 loop spans 16 amino acids. V was pared by 1 base and J by 7 bases, with 8 bases of the junction left unmatched. The chain's CDR3 is CASSQGPGQGSGELFF. CDR3 in DNA: TGCGCCAGCAGCCAAGGTCCCGGACAGGGAAGCGGGGAGCTGTTTTTT.

This rearrangement joins TRBV14 to TRBJ1-3; D uncertain. From germline, CDR1 is SGHDN and CDR2 FVKESK. This CDR3 region has 15 residues. Trimming pared 4 bases from V and 2 bases from J, leaving 12 bases between. The DNA of the CDR3 is TGTGCCAGCAGCCCCCCCCCATTTGCTGGAAACACCATATATTTT. Translation: CASSPPPFAGNTIYF. The full variable domain, rest sourced from reference TRBV14 and TRBJ1-3, is EAGVTQFPSHSVIEKGQTVTLRCDPISGHDNLYWYRRVMGKEIKFLLHFVKESKQDESGMPNNRFLAERTGGTYSTLKVQPAELEDSGVYFCASSPPPFAGNTIYFGEGSWLTVV.

The genes are TRBV10-2 and TRBJ1-2; D might be TRBD1 (5 bases). Trimming took 0 bases from V and 2 from J, leaving 10 bases between them. CDR1 is WSHSY, CDR2 SAAADI, per germline. The CDR3 is 15 amino acids. DNA for the CDR3: TGCGCCAGCAGTGAGTCGGGGGGTCGGAACTATGGCTACACCTTC. Translated, it gives CASSESGGRNYGYTF.

This chain links TRBV18 with TRBJ2-3; 8 bases are a match to TRBD1. Trimming at V came to 0 bases and at J to 3 bases, leaving 8 bases not matched to a gene. CDR1 is KGHSH and CDR2 is LQKENI in the germline V gene. CDR3 size: 17 residues. The chain's CDR3 is CASSPPVGQGMTDTQYF. CDR3 sequence (DNA): TGTGCCAGCTCACCACCGGTCGGACAGGGCATGACAGATACGCAGTATTTT. The full variable domain, completed using reference TRBV18 and TRBJ2-3, is NAGVMQNPRHLVRRRGQEARLRCSPMKGHSHVYWYRQLPEEGLKFMVYLQKENIIDESGMPKERFSAEFPKEGPSILRIQQVVRGDSAAYFCASSPPVGQGMTDTQYFGPGTRLTVL.

In DNA, the CDR3 is TGTGCCACCAGTGAAGGACGGACTAGCCGAGGCGAGACCCAGTACTTC. This gives the protein CATSEGRTSRGETQYF. The chain uses TRBV24-1 and TRBJ2-5; 8 nucleotides match TRBD2. Per germline, CDR1 KGHDR and CDR2 SFDVKD. The CDR3 is made up of 16 amino acids. The trim removed 4 bases at V and 5 bases at J, leaving 11 bases unmatched.

Here the CDR3 DNA reads TGTGCCAGCAGGGCCGCTAGTCGGCTAGAGAGGTCCCAGCATTTT. This translates into CASRAASRLERSQHF. The chain has TRBV6-5 and TRBJ1-5; unclear D gene. V was cut by 6 bases and J by 11 bases, with 23 bases left in between. The CDR3 runs 15 residues. Germline CDR1 and CDR2: MNHEY and SVGAGI.

The CDR3, as DNA: TGTGCCAGCAGCCGGGACAGAAGGGATACGCAGTATTTT. Translation: CASSRDRRDTQYF. The gene calls are TRBV5-6 and TRBJ2-3; 7 bases fit TRBD1. The germline V gene has CDR1 SGHDT and CDR2 YYEEEE. CDR3 length: 13 residues. J lost 6 bases, V lost 4 bases, and 5 bases had no gene match. The variable domain in full, completed from reference TRBV5-6 and TRBJ2-3, reads DAGVTQSPTHLIKTRGQQVTLRCSPKSGHDTVSWYQQALGQGPQFIFQYYEEEERQRGNFPDRFSGHQFPNYSSELNVNALLLGDSALYLCASSRDRRDTQYFGPGTRLTVL.

This sequence joins TRBV7-9 and TRBJ2-7, with 12 positions matching TRBD1. CDR3 length: 13 residues. The V gene's germline CDR1 is SEHNR and CDR2 FQNEAQ (reference sequence). CDR3 sequence reads: CASSSGTGGGWHV. CDR3 sequence (DNA): TGTGCCAGCAGCTCCGGGACAGGGGGCGGTTGGCACGTC.

This clone has just one count. This chain links TRBV29-1 with TRBJ2-3; 9 bases fit TRBD2. The CDR3 spans 15 residues. J lost 4 bases, V lost 7 bases, and 12 bases had no gene match. Germline V gene lookup returns CDR1 SQVTM and CDR2 ANQGSEA. The CDR3 reads CSGALAGVRADTQYF. The CDR3 nucleotides read TGCAGCGGGGCTTTAGCGGGAGTCCGGGCAGATACGCAGTATTTT.

The chain employs TRBV9 and TRBJ2-3; TRBD2 matches 9 bases. The CDR3 extends over 15 amino acids. The germline CDR1 and CDR2 sequences are SGDLS and YYNGEE. V shed 6 bases, J shed 1 base, and the junction held 6 bases outside the gene matches. The CDR3 DNA is TGTGCCAGCACCTTACTAGCGGGTGGCACAGATACGCAGTATTTT. It is translated as CASTLLAGGTDTQYF.

J is TRBJ2-2 and V is TRBV7-9; possible D gene TRBD1, 7 bases. V was trimmed by 5 bases and J by 4 bases, leaving 23 bases between them. This CDR3 has 18 residues. Germline V CDR1 and CDR2: SEHNR, FQNEAQ (reference sequence). The chain's CDR3 is CASSPKSGGTASTGELFF. The CDR3 DNA reads as TGTGCCAGCAGCCCTAAAAGTGGAGGGACAGCCTCCACCGGGGAGCTGTTTTTT.

The table lists this clone with a few counts. The J gene is TRBJ1-5, the V gene TRBV11-2; tentatively, D is TRBD1 (5 bases). Trimming took off 3 bases at V and 2 bases at J, with 17 bases between the two ends. Germline V lookup: CDR1 SGHAT, CDR2 FQNNGV. This CDR3 is 17 amino acids long. CDR3 coding DNA: TGTGCCAGCAGCTTTGGTCCGAGGGGACTTGGCAATCAGCCCCAGCATTTT. It encodes CASSFGPRGLGNQPQHF.

This rearrangement joins TRBV30 to TRBJ2-1; D may be TRBD2 (6 bases). Trimming removed 3 bases at V and 2 bases at J, with 20 bases between. CDR3 length: 17 residues. Germline lookup yields CDR1 GTSNPN and CDR2 SVGIG (reference sequence). CDR3 residues: CAWRGGSGAATYNEQFF. Written as DNA, the CDR3 is TGTGCCTGGAGGGGGGGTTCTGGCGCGGCCACCTACAATGAGCAGTTCTTC.

This chain connects TRBV28 to TRBJ1-5; D gene ambiguous. The V gene's germline CDR1 is MDHEN and CDR2 SYDVKM. Trimming took 10 bases from V and 2 from J, leaving 12 bases between them. The CDR3 runs 13 residues. As DNA, the CDR3 is TGTGCCACCCAGGACGGGGGCAATCAGCCCCAGCATTTT. Amino acid sequence: CATQDGGNQPQHF.

DNA of the CDR3: TGTGCCAGCAGGGCGACAGGGATTGAGGGAGATACGCAGTATTTT. It specifies CASRATGIEGDTQYF. This sequence joins TRBV2 and TRBJ2-3; 7 nucleotides align to TRBD1. The CDR3 contains 15 residues. The germline V gene encodes CDR1 SNHLY and CDR2 FYNNEI. V dropped 6 bases and J dropped 5; count of bases not matched to a gene: 11.

The rearrangement joins TRBV19 to TRBJ1-5; D is possibly TRBD1 (6 bases). V dropped 8 bases and J dropped 6 bases, with 14 bases sitting between them. The length of the CDR3 is 13 residues. Germline V gene data show CDR1 as LNHDA and CDR2 as SQIVND (reference sequence). CDR3 region: CASRWGGLQPQHF. The CDR3 nucleotides are TGTGCCAGTCGATGGGGGGGCCTTCAGCCCCAGCATTTT.

The chain links TRBV3-1 (or the pseudogene TRBV3-2) to TRBJ1-5, with a tentative D call TRBD1 (5 bases). Germline loops: CDR1 LGHDT, CDR2 YNNKEL (reference sequence). V shed 0 bases and J shed 2 bases, with 8 bases lying between them. This CDR3 is built from 15 residues. The CDR3 DNA follows: TGTGCCAGCAGCCAAGACAGGGATGGCAATCAGCCCCAGCATTTT. Protein: CASSQDRDGNQPQHF.

In nucleotides, the CDR3 is TGTGCCAGCAGGACAGGGTTTGAGGGGGAGCTGTTTTTT. Translating it yields CASRTGFEGELFF. The chain joins TRBV7-3 to TRBJ2-2, with 7 nucleotides matching TRBD1. Losses at the gene ends were 6 bases for V and 8 bases for J; bases not matched to a gene: 6. Germline lookup yields CDR1 SGHTA and CDR2 FQGTGA. The CDR3 has 13 amino acids.

This clone was seen more than once but under ten times. The CDR3 loop is CASSKTGTPNYGYTF. The DNA of the CDR3 is TGTGCCAGCAGCAAAACCGGGACACCGAACTATGGCTACACCTTC. The chain joins TRBV3-1 (or the pseudogene TRBV3-2) to TRBJ1-2; D perhaps matches TRBD1 (6 bases). Germline values: CDR1 LGHDT, CDR2 YNNKEL (reference sequence). CDR3 length: 15 residues. Trimming cost V 5 bases and J 2 bases, with 15 bases left between them.

CDR3 nucleotide sequence: TGTGCCAGCAGCTTAGATCTATTGACAGGAGAAGGGAACACCATATATTTT. Amino acid sequence: CASSLDLLTGEGNTIYF. The rearrangement links TRBV11-2 to TRBJ1-3; possibly TRBD1 for D (6 bases). V lost 0 bases and J lost 7, with 19 bases in between. The CDR3 runs 17 residues. The germline V gene has CDR1 SGHAT and CDR2 FQNNGV.

A single count supports this clone. The chain is built from TRBV5-1 and TRBJ1-2, with D possibly matching TRBD1 (5 bases). The CDR3 length is 14 residues. Trimming took off 2 bases at V and 7 bases at J, with 15 bases between the two ends. CDR1 and CDR2 from the germline V gene are SGHRS and YFSETQ. The CDR3 region is CASSLSGRGLGYTF. CDR3 bases: TGCGCCAGCAGCTTATCTGGAAGGGGCCTTGGCTACACCTTC.

This chain connects TRBV7-7 to TRBJ2-2; the match to TRBD2 covers 11 bases. Trimming at V came to 6 bases and at J to 1 base, leaving 4 bases not matched to a gene. This CDR3 spans 16 amino acids. The V gene's germline CDR1 is SSHAT and CDR2 FNYEAQ (reference sequence). The CDR3 region has the DNA TGTGCCAGCAGTCTGACTAGCGGGAAGAACACCGGGGAGCTGTTTTTT. It encodes CASSLTSGKNTGELFF.

This chain joins TRBV19 and TRBJ1-2; 7 bases map to TRBD1. Germline-derived CDR1 and CDR2 are LNHDA and SQIVND (reference sequence). Losses at the gene ends were 7 bases for V and 3 bases for J; bases not matched to a gene: 8. CDR3 length: 14 residues. The CDR3, as DNA: TGTGCCAGTACCCCTTGGACAGGAGACTATGGCTACACCTTC. Translated: CASTPWTGDYGYTF.

The chain is built from TRBV14 and TRBJ2-5; D is perhaps TRBD1 (6 bases). Germline V CDR1 and CDR2: SGHDN, FVKESK. The V and J ends lost 0 bases and 0 bases respectively, with 8 bases between them. CDR3 length equals 15 residues. The CDR3 sequence is CASSQDRGYQETQYF. The CDR3 DNA sequence: TGTGCCAGCAGCCAAGATAGGGGGTACCAAGAGACCCAGTACTTC. Together with reference TRBV14 and TRBJ2-5, the CDR3 gives the full variable domain: EAGVTQFPSHSVIEKGQTVTLRCDPISGHDNLYWYRRVMGKEIKFLLHFVKESKQDESGMPNNRFLAERTGGTYSTLKVQPAELEDSGVYFCASSQDRGYQETQYFGPGTRLLVL.

The chain uses TRBV6-5 and TRBJ1-4; 7 bases align to TRBD1. The CDR3 contains 16 residues. The junction had 12 bases not matched to a gene; V was cut back by 4 bases and J by 7 bases. Germline CDR1 and CDR2: MNHEY and SVGAGI. The CDR3 loop reads CASSFPNRGGSEKLFF. The DNA of the CDR3 is TGTGCCAGCAGTTTCCCCAACAGGGGAGGTAGTGAAAAACTGTTTTTT.

This chain joins TRBV7-2 and TRBJ2-3, with TRBD2 matching 10 bases. The germline gives CDR1 SGHTA, CDR2 FQGNSA. Trimming at V came to 2 bases and at J to 4 bases, leaving 12 bases not matched to a gene. This CDR3 has 18 residues. Written as DNA, the CDR3 is TGTGCCAGCAGCTTACATTCCATGTCTAGCGGGAGCGCAGATACGCAGTATTTT. Translation: CASSLHSMSSGSADTQYF.

V is TRBV9 and J is TRBJ2-1; 9 bases agree with TRBD2. Per the germline V gene, CDR1 is SGDLS and CDR2 is YYNGEE. V gave up 3 bases and J gave up 5 bases; unmatched junction bases: 6. The length of the CDR3 is 15 residues. CDR3 residues: CASSDSGGSNNEQFF. The CDR3, as DNA: TGTGCCAGCAGCGATAGCGGGGGCTCTAACAATGAGCAGTTCTTC. The variable domain in full, completed from reference TRBV9 and TRBJ2-1, reads DSGVTQTPKHLITATGQRVTLRCSPRSGDLSVYWYQQSLDQGLQFLIQYYNGEERAKGNILERFSAQQFPDLHSELNLSSLELGDSALYFCASSDSGGSNNEQFFGPGTRLTVL.